Listed here are 13 T cell receptor beta chains from one sample, sequenced in a study of blood T cell repertoires in COVID-19. The method was immunoSEQ multiplex PCR; TCRdb's version includes in-frame clones alone and lacks a portion of them. The repertoire consists of around 220,000 clones, with roughly 89% occurring once and the leading ten covering over 12%. The sample consisted of PBMCs or T cells enriched from blood (not recorded which). The receptors originated from a man aged 25 to 40 who had been exposed to COVID-19.

The chain couples TRBV7-9 to TRBJ1-2, with D perhaps TRBD1 (6 bases). Trimming cost V 5 bases and J 3 bases, with 16 bases left between them. The CDR3 has 15 amino acids. Germline V gene sequence: CDR1 SEHNR, CDR2 FQNEAQ (reference sequence). Here the CDR3 reads CASSPPVGGHYGYTF. CDR3 coding DNA: TGTGCCAGCAGCCCCCCAGTTGGGGGCCACTATGGCTACACCTTC.

The V and J genes are TRBV5-1 and TRBJ1-1; D ambiguous. Germline V CDR1 and CDR2: SGHRS, YFSETQ. The CDR3 spans 14 residues. V lost 0 bases to trimming and J lost 1 base, with 7 bases between them. Here the CDR3 DNA reads TGCGCCAGCAGCTTGGACGCGGCGAACACTGAAGCTTTCTTT. This encodes CASSLDAANTEAFF.

This chain uses TRBV7-3 with TRBJ2-1; TRBD2 aligns across 8 bases. Germline V gene data show CDR1 as SGHTA and CDR2 as FQGTGA. V was clipped by 3 bases and J by 8 bases; unmatched bases: 6. The CDR3 has 14 amino acids. The CDR3: CASSLSGGADEQFF. The CDR3 coding sequence is TGTGCCAGCAGCTTGTCCGGGGGGGCCGATGAGCAGTTCTTC.

V usage is TRBV2 and J usage is TRBJ2-3, with 10 bases matching TRBD2. This CDR3 has 17 residues. J lost 2 bases, V lost 5 bases, and 10 bases had no gene match. Per the germline V gene, CDR1 is SNHLY and CDR2 is FYNNEI. The CDR3 is CASSTIGLAEFTDTQYF. CDR3 bases: TGTGCCAGCAGTACTATCGGACTAGCGGAGTTCACAGATACGCAGTATTTT.

This clone was recorded at least ten times. The V call is TRBV4-2, the J call TRBJ1-4; TRBD1 agrees at 10 bases. This CDR3 is built from 16 residues. The junction had 9 bases not matched to a gene; V was cut back by 4 bases and J by 7 bases. CDR1 and CDR2 from the germline V gene are LGHNA and YNFKEQ. The CDR3 nucleotides read TGTGCCAGCAGCCTGCAGGACCGGGACAGGGGTGAAAAACTGTTTTTT. This gives the protein CASSLQDRDRGEKLFF.

The chain uses TRBV11-2 and TRBJ2-1; a weak D match, TRBD1 (6 bases). Trimming took 5 bases from V and 10 from J, leaving 15 bases between them. The CDR3 spans 13 residues. Germline V gene lookup returns CDR1 SGHAT and CDR2 FQNNGV. The CDR3 nucleotides are TGTGCCAGCAGCCAAGTACAGGGAGTCGAGCAGTTCTTC. It translates to CASSQVQGVEQFF.

The chain couples TRBV5-1 to TRBJ2-5; 7 bases line up with TRBD2. CDR1 and CDR2 from the germline V gene are SGHRS and YFSETQ. The junction had 3 bases not matched to a gene; V was cut back by 2 bases and J by 5 bases. The CDR3 is made up of 13 amino acids. The CDR3 reads CASSFGLVETQYF. Written as DNA, the CDR3 is TGCGCCAGCAGCTTCGGACTAGTGGAGACCCAGTACTTC.

J is TRBJ2-5 and V is TRBV3-1 (or the pseudogene TRBV3-2); no definite D call. Germline V gene sequence: CDR1 LGHDT, CDR2 YNNKEL (reference sequence). The CDR3 is made up of 16 amino acids. V dropped 1 base and J dropped 4 bases, with 16 bases sitting between them. CDR3 sequence reads: CASSQAFRVVGETQYF. In DNA form, the CDR3 reads TGTGCCAGCAGCCAAGCCTTTAGAGTGGTTGGAGAGACCCAGTACTTC.

The J gene is TRBJ2-3, the V gene TRBV4-2, with 9 bases that match TRBD2. J gave up 5 bases and V 1 base, and 7 bases lay outside the gene matches. Germline CDR1 LGHNA, CDR2 YNFKEQ. There are 16 residues in the CDR3. The CDR3 DNA reads as TGTGCCAGCAGCCAAGGGGTGCGGGGGGGCGGAGATACGCAGTATTTT. Translated, it gives CASSQGVRGGGDTQYF.

V gene TRBV4-2 combines with J gene TRBJ2-1, with 9 bases fitting TRBD2. J gave up 5 bases and V 1 base, and 9 bases lay outside the gene matches. The CDR3 has 17 residues. Germline loops: CDR1 LGHNA, CDR2 YNFKEQ. CDR3 nucleotide sequence: TGTGCCAGCAGCCAAGGGGGGTTAGCGGGGGTAAACAATGAGCAGTTCTTC. As protein: CASSQGGLAGVNNEQFF.

The chain links TRBV4-1 to TRBJ2-1, with 10 bases that match TRBD1. The germline gives CDR1 MGHRA, CDR2 YSYEKL. The CDR3 runs to 14 residues. With V trimmed by 4 bases and J by 7 bases, 4 bases remained unmatched. CDR3 DNA sequence: TGCGCCAGCAGCCTTGGGACAGGGGCTAATGAGCAGTTCTTC. Protein product: CASSLGTGANEQFF.

The chain links TRBV6-5 to TRBJ1-4; no reliable D call. Germline V gives CDR1 MNHEY, CDR2 SVGAGI. V was shortened by 1 base and J by 3 bases, with 3 bases between the two germline ends. The CDR3 has 13 residues. In nucleotides, the CDR3 is TGTGCCAGCAGTTACTGGCCTAATGAAAAACTGTTTTTT. Protein sequence: CASSYWPNEKLFF.

The V gene is TRBV20-1, the J gene TRBJ1-5; D remains ambiguous. The V end lost 3 bases, the J end lost 1 base, and 13 bases lay between the germline ends. The CDR3 is 15 amino acids. The germline V gene has CDR1 DFQATT and CDR2 SNEGSKA (reference sequence). In DNA form, the CDR3 reads TGCAGTGCTAGTCGTCGGGGAGTCAGCAATCAGCCCCAGCATTTT. Protein sequence: CSASRRGVSNQPQHF.